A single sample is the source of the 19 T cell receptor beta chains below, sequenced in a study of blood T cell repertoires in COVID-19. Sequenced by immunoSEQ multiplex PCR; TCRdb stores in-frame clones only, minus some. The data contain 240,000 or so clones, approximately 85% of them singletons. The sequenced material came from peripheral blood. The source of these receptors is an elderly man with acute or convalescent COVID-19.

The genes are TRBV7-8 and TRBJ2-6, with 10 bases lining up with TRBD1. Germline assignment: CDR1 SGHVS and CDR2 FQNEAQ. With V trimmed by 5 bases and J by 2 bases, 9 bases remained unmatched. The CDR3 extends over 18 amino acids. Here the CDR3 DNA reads TGTGCCAGCAGCGGAAGGGACAGGGGACCTCCTGGGGCCAACGTCCTGACTTTC. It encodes CASSGRDRGPPGANVLTF.

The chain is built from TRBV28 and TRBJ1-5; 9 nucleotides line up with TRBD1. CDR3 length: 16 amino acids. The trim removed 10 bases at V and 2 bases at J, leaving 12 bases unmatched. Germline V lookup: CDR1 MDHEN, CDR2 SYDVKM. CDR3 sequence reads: CATRDREWMGNQPQHF. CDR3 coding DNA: TGTGCCACCCGGGACAGGGAGTGGATGGGCAATCAGCCCCAGCATTTT.

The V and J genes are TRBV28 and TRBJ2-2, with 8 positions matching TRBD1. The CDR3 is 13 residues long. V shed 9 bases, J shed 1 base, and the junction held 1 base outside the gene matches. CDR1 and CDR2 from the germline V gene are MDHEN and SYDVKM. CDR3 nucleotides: TGTGCCAGTGGGACAGGGAACACCGGGGAGCTGTTTTTT. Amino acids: CASGTGNTGELFF.

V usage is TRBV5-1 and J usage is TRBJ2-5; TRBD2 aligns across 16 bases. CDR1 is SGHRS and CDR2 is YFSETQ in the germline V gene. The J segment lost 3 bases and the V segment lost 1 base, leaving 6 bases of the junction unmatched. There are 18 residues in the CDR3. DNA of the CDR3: TGCGCCAGCAGCTTGCCCCCCGGGACTAGCGGGGGGGAAGAGACCCAGTACTTC. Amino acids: CASSLPPGTSGGEETQYF.

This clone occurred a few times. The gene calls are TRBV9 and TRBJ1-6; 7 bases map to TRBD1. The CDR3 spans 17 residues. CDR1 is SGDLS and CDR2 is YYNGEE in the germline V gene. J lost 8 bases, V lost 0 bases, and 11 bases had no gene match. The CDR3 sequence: CASSVEDRPSSYSPLHF. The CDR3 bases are TGTGCCAGCAGCGTAGAGGACAGGCCTAGCTCTTATTCACCCCTCCACTTT.

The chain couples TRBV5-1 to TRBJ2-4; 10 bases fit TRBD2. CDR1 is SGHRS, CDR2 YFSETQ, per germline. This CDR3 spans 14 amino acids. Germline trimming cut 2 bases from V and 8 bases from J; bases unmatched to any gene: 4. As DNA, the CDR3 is TGCGCCAGCAGCTTAGTAGCGGGAGGCGACATTCAGTACTTC. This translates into CASSLVAGGDIQYF.

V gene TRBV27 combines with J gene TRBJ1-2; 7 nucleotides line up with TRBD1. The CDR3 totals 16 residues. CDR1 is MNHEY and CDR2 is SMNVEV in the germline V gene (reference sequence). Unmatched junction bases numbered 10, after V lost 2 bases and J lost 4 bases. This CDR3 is CASSLRWGQKSYGYTF. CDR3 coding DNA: TGTGCCAGCAGTTTAAGGTGGGGACAGAAATCCTATGGCTACACCTTC.

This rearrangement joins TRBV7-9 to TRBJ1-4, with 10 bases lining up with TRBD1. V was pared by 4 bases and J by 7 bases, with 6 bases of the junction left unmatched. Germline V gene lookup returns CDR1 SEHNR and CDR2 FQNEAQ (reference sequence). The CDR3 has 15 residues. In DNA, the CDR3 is TGTGCCAGCAGCTCCACCGGGACAGGGGCTGAAAAACTGTTTTTT. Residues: CASSSTGTGAEKLFF.

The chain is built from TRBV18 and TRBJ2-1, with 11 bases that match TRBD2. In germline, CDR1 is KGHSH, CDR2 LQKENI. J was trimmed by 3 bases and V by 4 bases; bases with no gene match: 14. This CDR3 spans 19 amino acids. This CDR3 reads CASSQRTVTGTSGYNEQFF. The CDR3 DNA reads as TGTGCCAGCTCACAGCGGACAGTGACCGGGACTAGCGGCTACAATGAGCAGTTCTTC.

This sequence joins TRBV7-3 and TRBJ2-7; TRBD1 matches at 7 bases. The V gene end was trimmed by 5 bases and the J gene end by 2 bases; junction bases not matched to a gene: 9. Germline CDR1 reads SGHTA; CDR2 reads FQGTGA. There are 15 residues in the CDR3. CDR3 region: CASSPGGPGAYEQYF. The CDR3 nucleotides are TGTGCCAGCAGCCCAGGGGGACCTGGGGCCTACGAGCAGTACTTC.

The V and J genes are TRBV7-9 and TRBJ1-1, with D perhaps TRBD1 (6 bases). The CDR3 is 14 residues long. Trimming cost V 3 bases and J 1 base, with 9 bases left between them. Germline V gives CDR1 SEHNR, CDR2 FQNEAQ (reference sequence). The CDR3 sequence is CASSFIQGNTEAFF. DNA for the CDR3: TGTGCCAGCAGCTTCATACAGGGGAACACTGAAGCTTTCTTT.

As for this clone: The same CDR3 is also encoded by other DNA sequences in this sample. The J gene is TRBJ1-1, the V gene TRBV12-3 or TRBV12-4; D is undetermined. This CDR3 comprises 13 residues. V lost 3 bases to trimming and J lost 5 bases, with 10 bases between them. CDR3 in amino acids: CASSLGGETEAFF. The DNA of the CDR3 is TGTGCCAGCAGTTTGGGTGGGGAGACTGAAGCTTTCTTT.

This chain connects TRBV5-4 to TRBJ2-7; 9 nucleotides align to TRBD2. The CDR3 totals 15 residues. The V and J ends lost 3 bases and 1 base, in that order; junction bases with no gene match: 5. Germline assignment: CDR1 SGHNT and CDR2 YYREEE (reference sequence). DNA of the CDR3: TGTGCCAGCAGCTCCCCAGCGGGGGGATCCTACGAGCAGTACTTC. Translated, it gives CASSSPAGGSYEQYF.

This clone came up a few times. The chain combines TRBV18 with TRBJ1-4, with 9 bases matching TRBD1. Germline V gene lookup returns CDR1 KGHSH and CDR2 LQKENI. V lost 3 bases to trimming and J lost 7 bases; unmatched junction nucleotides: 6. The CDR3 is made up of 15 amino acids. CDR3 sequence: CASSPLTGGSEKLFF. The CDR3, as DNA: TGTGCCAGCTCACCTCTGACAGGGGGGAGTGAAAAACTGTTTTTT. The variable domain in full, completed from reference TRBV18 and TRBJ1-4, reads NAGVMQNPRHLVRRRGQEARLRCSPMKGHSHVYWYRQLPEEGLKFMVYLQKENIIDESGMPKERFSAEFPKEGPSILRIQQVVRGDSAAYFCASSPLTGGSEKLFFGSGTQLSVL.

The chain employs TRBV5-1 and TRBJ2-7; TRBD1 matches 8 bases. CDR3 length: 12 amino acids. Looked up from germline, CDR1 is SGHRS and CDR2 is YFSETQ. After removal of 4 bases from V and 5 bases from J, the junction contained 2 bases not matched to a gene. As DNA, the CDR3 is TGCGCCAGCAGCGTGACAGGGGACGAGCAGTACTTC. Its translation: CASSVTGDEQYF.

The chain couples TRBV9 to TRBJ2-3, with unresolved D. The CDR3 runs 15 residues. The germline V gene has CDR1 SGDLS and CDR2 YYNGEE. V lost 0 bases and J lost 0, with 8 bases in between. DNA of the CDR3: TGTGCCAGCAGCGTAGGAACTTCTAGCACAGATACGCAGTATTTT. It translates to CASSVGTSSTDTQYF.

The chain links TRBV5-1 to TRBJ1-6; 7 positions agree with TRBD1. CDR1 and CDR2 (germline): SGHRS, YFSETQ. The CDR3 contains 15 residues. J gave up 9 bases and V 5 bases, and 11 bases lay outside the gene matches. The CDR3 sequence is CASSREGAVGSPLHF. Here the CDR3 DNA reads TGCGCCAGCAGTCGAGAGGGGGCTGTTGGTTCACCCCTCCACTTT.

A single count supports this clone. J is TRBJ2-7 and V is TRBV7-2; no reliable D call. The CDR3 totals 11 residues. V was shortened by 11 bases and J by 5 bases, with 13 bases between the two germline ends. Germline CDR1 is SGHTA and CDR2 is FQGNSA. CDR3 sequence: CALSTGDEQYF. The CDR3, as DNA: TGTGCCCTTTCCACCGGAGACGAGCAGTACTTC.

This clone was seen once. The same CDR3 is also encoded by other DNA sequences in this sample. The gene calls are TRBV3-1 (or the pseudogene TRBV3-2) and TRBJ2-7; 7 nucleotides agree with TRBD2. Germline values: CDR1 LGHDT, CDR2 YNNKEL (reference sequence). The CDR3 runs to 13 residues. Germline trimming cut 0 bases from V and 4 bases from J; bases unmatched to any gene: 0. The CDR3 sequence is CASSQEAGYEQYF. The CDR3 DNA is TGTGCCAGCAGCCAAGAAGCGGGGTACGAGCAGTACTTC.